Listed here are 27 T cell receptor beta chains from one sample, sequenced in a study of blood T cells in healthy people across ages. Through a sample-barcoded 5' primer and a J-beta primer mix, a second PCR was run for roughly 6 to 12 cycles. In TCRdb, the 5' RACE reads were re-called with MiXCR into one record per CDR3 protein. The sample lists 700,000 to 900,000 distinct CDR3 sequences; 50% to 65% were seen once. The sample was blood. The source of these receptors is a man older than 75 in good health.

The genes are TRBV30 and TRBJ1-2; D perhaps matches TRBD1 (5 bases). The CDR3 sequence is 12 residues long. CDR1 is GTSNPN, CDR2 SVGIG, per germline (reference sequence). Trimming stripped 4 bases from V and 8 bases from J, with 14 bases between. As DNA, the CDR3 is TGTGCCTGGACCCCTGCCGGGGGAGGCTACACCTTC. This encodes CAWTPAGGGYTF.

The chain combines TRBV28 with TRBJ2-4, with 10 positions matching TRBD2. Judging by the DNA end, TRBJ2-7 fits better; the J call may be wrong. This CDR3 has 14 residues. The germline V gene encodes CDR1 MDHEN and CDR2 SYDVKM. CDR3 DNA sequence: TGTGCCAGCAAGGGGACTAGCGAGACCTACGAGCAGTACTTC. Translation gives CASKGTSETYEQYF.

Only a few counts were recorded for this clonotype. The CDR3 sequence: CASSPGFSYNEQFF. CDR3 bases: TGTGCCAGCAGTCCCGGGTTCTCCTACAATGAGCAGTTCTTC. The rearrangement joins TRBV12-3 or TRBV12-4 to TRBJ2-1; D is ambiguous. Trimming removed 5 bases from V and 0 bases from J, with 8 bases in between. CDR3 length equals 14 residues.

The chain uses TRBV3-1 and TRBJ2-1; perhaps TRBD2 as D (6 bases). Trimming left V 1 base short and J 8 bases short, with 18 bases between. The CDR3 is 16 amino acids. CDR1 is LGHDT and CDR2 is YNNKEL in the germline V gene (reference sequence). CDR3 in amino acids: CASSQVAGTGEDEQFF. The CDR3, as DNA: TGTGCCAGCAGCCAAGTGGCGGGAACCGGTGAGGATGAGCAGTTCTTC.

The CDR3 region is CASRIPGGGGYNEQFF. The CDR3 DNA is TGCGCCAGCAGGATTCCAGGGGGGGGTGGTTACAATGAGCAGTTCTTC. The chain employs TRBV5-1 and TRBJ2-1, with D possibly being TRBD1 or TRBD2 (7 bases each). The length of the CDR3 is 16 residues. V shed 5 bases and J shed 4 bases, with 19 bases lying between them. Per germline, CDR1 SGHRS and CDR2 YFSETQ.

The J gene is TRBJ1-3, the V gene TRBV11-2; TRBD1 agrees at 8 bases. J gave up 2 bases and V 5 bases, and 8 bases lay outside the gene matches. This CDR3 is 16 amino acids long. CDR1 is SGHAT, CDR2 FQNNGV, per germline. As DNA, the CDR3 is TGTGCCAGCAGCGGCTTCAGGGGGCGCACTGGAAACACCATATATTTT. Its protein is CASSGFRGRTGNTIYF. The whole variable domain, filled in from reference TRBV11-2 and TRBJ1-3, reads EAGVAQSPRYKIIEKRQSVAFWCNPISGHATLYWYQQILGQGPKLLIQFQNNGVVDDSQLPKDRFSAERLKGVDSTLKIQPAKLEDSAVYLCASSGFRGRTGNTIYFGEGSWLTVV.

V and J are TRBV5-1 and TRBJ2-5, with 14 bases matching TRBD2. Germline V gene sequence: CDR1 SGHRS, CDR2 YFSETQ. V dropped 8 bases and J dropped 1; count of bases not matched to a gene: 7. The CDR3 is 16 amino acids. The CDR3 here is CASRTSGRPSQETQYF. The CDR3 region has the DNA TGCGCCAGTAGGACTAGCGGGAGGCCAAGCCAAGAGACCCAGTACTTC.

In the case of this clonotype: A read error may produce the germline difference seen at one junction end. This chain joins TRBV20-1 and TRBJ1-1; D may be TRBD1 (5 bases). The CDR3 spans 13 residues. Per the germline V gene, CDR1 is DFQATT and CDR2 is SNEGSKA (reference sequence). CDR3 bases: TGCAGTGTTAGAGGTTGGGGGGACACTGAAGCTTTCTTT. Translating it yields CSVRGWGDTEAFF.

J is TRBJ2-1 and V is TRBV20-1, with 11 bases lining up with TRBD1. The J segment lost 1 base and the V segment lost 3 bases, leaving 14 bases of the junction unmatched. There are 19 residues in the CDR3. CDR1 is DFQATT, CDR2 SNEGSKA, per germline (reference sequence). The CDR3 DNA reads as TGCAGTGCTAGTCCCGGGACAGGGGGGGGGACTCCTTCCTACAATGAGCAGTTCTTC. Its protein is CSASPGTGGGTPSYNEQFF.

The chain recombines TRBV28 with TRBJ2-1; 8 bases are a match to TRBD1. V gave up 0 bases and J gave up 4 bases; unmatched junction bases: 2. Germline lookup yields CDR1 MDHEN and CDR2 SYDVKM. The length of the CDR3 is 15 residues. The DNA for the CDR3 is TGTGCCAGCAGTTTATGGGGACAGGCTTACAATGAGCAGTTCTTC. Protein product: CASSLWGQAYNEQFF.

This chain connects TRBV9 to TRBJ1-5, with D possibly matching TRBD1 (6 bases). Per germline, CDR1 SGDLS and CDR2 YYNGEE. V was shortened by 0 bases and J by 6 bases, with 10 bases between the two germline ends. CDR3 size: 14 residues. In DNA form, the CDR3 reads TGTGCCAGCAGCGTAGGCACCAGGGGTCAGCCCCAGCATTTT. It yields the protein CASSVGTRGQPQHF.

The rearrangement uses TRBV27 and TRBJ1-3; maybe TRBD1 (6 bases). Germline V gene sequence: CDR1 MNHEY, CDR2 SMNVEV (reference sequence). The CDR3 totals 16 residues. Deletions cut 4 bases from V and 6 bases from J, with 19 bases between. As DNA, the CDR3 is TGTGCCAGCAGTTCCTTGTCGGAGGGGGTGGAAAACACCATATATTTT. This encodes CASSSLSEGVENTIYF.

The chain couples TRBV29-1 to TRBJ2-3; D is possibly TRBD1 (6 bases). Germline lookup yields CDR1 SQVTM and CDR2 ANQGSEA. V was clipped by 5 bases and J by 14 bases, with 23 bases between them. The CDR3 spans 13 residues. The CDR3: CSVPDSQHRYAYF. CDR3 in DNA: TGCAGCGTTCCGGACAGCCAACACAGATACGCGTATTTT.

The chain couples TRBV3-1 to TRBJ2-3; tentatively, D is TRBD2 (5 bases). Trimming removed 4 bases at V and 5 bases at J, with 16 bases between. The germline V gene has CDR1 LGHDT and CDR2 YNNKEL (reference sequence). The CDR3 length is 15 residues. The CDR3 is CASSPGTAREDTQYF. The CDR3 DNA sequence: TGTGCCAGCAGCCCCGGAACGGCGAGGGAAGATACGCAGTATTTT.

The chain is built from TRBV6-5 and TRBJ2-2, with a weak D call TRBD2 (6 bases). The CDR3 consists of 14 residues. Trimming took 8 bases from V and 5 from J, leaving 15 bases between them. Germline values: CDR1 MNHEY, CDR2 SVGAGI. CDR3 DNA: TGTGCCAGCGGGAGGCTCCCAGGGACCGGGGAGCTGTTTTTT. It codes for CASGRLPGTGELFF.

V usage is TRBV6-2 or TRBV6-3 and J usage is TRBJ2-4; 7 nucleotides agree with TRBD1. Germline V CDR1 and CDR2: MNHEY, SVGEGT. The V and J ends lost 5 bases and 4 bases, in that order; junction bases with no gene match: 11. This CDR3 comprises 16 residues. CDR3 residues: CASSESGTAKKNIQYF. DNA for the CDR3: TGTGCCAGCAGTGAGTCCGGGACAGCTAAGAAAAACATTCAGTACTTC.

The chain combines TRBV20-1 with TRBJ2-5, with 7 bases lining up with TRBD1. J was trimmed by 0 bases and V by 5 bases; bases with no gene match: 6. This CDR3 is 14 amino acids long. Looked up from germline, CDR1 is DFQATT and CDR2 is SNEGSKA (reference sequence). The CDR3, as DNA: TGCAGTGCTGGGGGACAGACCTACCAAGAGACCCAGTACTTC. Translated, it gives CSAGGQTYQETQYF.

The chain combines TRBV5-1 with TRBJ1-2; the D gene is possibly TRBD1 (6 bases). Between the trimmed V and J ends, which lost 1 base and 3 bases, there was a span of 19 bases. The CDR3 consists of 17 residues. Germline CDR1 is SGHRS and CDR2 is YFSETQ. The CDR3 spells CASSLTLRKEGDYGYTF. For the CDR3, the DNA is TGCGCCAGCAGCTTGACCCTTAGGAAGGAGGGGGACTATGGCTACACCTTC.

CDR3 loop: CASSESPWGTQYF. The DNA for the CDR3 is TGTGCCAGCAGCGAGAGCCCCTGGGGGACCCAGTACTTC. The chain has TRBV9 and TRBJ2-7, with D unresolved. TRBJ2-5 explains the end of the DNA better; the J call may be wrong. In germline, CDR1 is SGDLS, CDR2 YYNGEE. The CDR3 loop spans 13 amino acids.

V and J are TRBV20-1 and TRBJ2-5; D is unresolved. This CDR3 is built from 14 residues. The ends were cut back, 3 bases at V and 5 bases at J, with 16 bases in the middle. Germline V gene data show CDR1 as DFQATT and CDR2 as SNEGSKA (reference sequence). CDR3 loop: CSARERSIGETQYF. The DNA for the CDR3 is TGCAGTGCTAGGGAGCGTTCAATAGGGGAGACCCAGTACTTC.

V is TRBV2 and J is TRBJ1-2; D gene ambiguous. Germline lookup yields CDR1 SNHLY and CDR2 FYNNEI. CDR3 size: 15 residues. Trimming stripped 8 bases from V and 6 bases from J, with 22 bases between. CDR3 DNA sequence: TGTGCCAGCGGGCGAGACCCCGATAAGGGAGATGGCTACACCTTC. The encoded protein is CASGRDPDKGDGYTF.

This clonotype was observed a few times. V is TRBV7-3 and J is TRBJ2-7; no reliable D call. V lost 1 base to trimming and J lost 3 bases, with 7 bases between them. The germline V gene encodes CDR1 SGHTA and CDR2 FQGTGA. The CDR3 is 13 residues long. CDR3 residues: CASSLNKNYEQYF. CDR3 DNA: TGTGCCAGCAGCTTAAACAAGAACTACGAGCAGTACTTC.

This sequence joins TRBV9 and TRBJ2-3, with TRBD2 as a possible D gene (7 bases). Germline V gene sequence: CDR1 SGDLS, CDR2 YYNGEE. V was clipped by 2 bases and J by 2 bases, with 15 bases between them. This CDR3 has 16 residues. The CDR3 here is CASSVQGRVNTDTQYF. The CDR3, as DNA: TGTGCCAGCAGCGTCCAGGGGAGGGTAAACACAGATACGCAGTATTTT.

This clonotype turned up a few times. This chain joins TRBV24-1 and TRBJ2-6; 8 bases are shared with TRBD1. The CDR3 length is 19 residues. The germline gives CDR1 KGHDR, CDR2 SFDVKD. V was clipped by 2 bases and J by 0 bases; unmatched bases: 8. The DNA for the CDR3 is TGTGCCACCAGTGATTCGAGGACAGGGTCCGGCTCTGGGGCCAACGTCCTGACTTTC. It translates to CATSDSRTGSGSGANVLTF.

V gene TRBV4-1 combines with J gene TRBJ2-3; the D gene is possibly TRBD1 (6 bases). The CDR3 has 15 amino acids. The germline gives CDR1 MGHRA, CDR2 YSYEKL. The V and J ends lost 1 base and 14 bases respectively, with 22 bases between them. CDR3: CASSQGESSDRYAYF. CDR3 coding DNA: TGCGCCAGCAGCCAAGGAGAGTCATCGGACAGATACGCGTATTTT.

The CDR3 region has the DNA TGCAGCGCTGGCCTGGCTGGCGGGAGGGCCGTCTACAATGAGCAGTTCTTC. Protein product: CSAGLAGGRAVYNEQFF. The chain recombines TRBV29-1 with TRBJ2-1; 9 bases are shared with TRBD2. J lost 3 bases, V lost 7 bases, and 16 bases had no gene match. Germline V lookup: CDR1 SQVTM, CDR2 ANQGSEA. This CDR3 is 17 amino acids long.

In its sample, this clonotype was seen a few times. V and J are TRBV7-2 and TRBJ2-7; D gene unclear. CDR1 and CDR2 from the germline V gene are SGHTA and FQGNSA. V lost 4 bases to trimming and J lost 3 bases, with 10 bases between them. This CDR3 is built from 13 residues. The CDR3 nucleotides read TGTGCCAGCAGCTCTAGTATAAACTACGAGCAGTACTTC. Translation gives CASSSSINYEQYF.